This TCR beta chain was captured in a study of blood T cell repertoires in COVID-19 (dated by TCRdb to the early 2020s). Background on the whole study: Collaborator samples came from the United States, Italy and Spain and covered acute and convalescent phases of COVID-19. The material from the prospective study consisted of cDNA or gDNA derived from T cells, B-cell-depleted T cells, or PBMCs. A freely available public database, intended as a resource for researchers studying the immune response to SARS-CoV-2, is where the repertoires were released. HLA class I and class II types, where available, came from metadata supplied by the sample provider rather than from assay-based typing. Samples were obtained from the ongoing ImmuneRACE study (first 160 participants) and from 950 to 1,500 subjects provided by 6 global collaborators. Subjects who had been exposed to COVID-19, were actively infected with it, or had recovered from it provided the deeply sampled blood TCRbeta repertoires that made up the dataset. A de-identified subject ID, COVID-19 status, age in years and sex were almost always included in the sample metadata.

TCRbeta CDR3 regions were amplified from genomic DNA using the immunoSEQ Assay, a bias-controlled multiplex PCR. Per the authors' processing: Within the assay, amplification of reference gene primers was used to estimate how many nucleated cells each sample contained. To quantify the absolute abundance of each unique TCRbeta CDR3 rearrangement, sequence reads were collapsed and filtered. For each sample, productive Simpson clonality was calculated by taking the square root of Simpson's diversity index across productive rearrangements. As stored in TCRdb, this immuneACCESS dataset retains in-frame rearrangements with V and J assigned. A fraction of the clones does not appear; measured against another copy, unresolved V genes explain less than half of the discrepancy, and the remainder lacks a known reason. That table furnishes V, J and clone size, whereas the DNA furnished D and trimming. The sample table shows around 260,000 clones, and about nine tenths are seen once. The ten largest account for approximately 3% of the sample.

In regard to this clone: Its antigen specificity is not known. No qualities accompany the bases; no much larger clone lies one base away.

Findings and caveats that apply to the study as a whole: How much clinical and demographic metadata was included differed by source and by participant, and the metadata was provided uncurated.

Per the germline V gene, KGHSY is the CDR1 and FQNENV is the CDR2. The junction carries 12 bases between V and J, which are trimmed by 4 bases and 2 bases respectively. The CDR3 spans 15 residues, from the cysteine through the phenylalanine. The sequence is cut down to CDR3 DNA, 45 bases in frame from base 1. The collaborating institutions used their own protocols to collect whole blood in K2EDTA tubes. Collaborator samples were shipped for TCRbeta analysis as frozen whole blood, isolated PBMCs, or DNA extracted from either sample type. The sequence was obtained from a woman aged 30 to 39 with active or convalescent COVID-19. The sample was peripheral blood. The rearrangement joined TRBV16 to TRBJ1-5, with the D gene call left open. The CDR3 in this case is CASSPGVYGNQPQHF. The sequence in DNA is TGTGCCAGCAGCCCCGGAGTGTACGGCAATCAGCCCCAGCATTTT.